Listed below are T cell receptor beta chains from one sample, sequenced in a study of cytomegalovirus exposure and HLA in healthy donors. TCRdb's table, derived via immunoSEQ multiplex PCR, lists solely in-frame clones and lacks some. This repertoire shows around 140,000 clones, 76% found once; its top ten account for approximately 2%. The specimen was PBMCs. The origin of the receptors is a female donor in good health and CMV-seropositive. The CDR3 runs from the conserved cysteine through the conserved F or W. D genes are given only for firm matches. Clone size appears in some rows only: once, few, many, or a class for an expanded clone.

j_call clone_size d_call v_call cdr3_nt cdr3_aa
TRBJ1-1 . . TRBV5-1 TGCGCCAGCAGCATACAAACAGGGCCCGACACTGAAGCTTTCTTT CASSIQTGPDTEAFF
TRBJ2-5 . TRBD1 TRBV7-9 TGTTCCAGCAGCTCCCTTTTGACAGGGGGACAAGAGACCCAGTACTTC CSSSSLLTGGQETQYF
TRBJ2-3 once TRBD2 TRBV27 TGTGCCAGCAGTTTACTAAAGCGGGGGGGAGATACGCAGTATTTT CASSLLKRGGDTQYF
TRBJ2-1 . . TRBV10-3 TGTGCCATCAGTTTTGAGGAGAACAATGAGCAGTTCTTC CAISFEENNEQFF
TRBJ2-7 . TRBD2 TRBV5-1 TGCGCCAGCAGCGCCCGCCCGGCTAGCGGGGAGCTTAGGACTAGCGAGCAGTACTTC CASSARPASGELRTSEQYF
TRBJ2-2 few TRBD2 TRBV5-8 TGTGCCAGCAGCCAGGGACTAGCGGGAACGAACACCGGGGAGCTGTTTTTT CASSQGLAGTNTGELFF
TRBJ1-4 . . TRBV5-6 TGTGCCAGCAGCTTTTGGGGCTATGAAAAACTGTTTTTT CASSFWGYEKLFF
TRBJ2-7 . TRBD2 TRBV18 TGTGCCAGCTCACCAGGGCTAGCGGGGGCCTACGAGCAGTACTTC CASSPGLAGAYEQYF
TRBJ2-2 few TRBD1 TRBV6-6 TGTGCCAGCAGTTTACAGGGGTGGAACACCGGGGAGCTGTTTTTT CASSLQGWNTGELFF
TRBJ2-7 . . TRBV6-5 TGTGCCAGCAGTTACTCCCTAGGACAGACCTACGAGCAGTACTTC CASSYSLGQTYEQYF
TRBJ2-7 . TRBD1 TRBV5-1 TGCGCCAGCAGACAGGGGACAGGGAGCAACGAGCAGTACTTC CASRQGTGSNEQYF
TRBJ1-5 . . TRBV19 TGTGCCAGTAGTTGGAGTGAGTATAGCAATCAGCCCCAGCATTTT CASSWSEYSNQPQHF
TRBJ1-2 . TRBD1 TRBV4-2 TGTGCCAGCAGCCGCCAATACGGGACAGGGGGCTCATATGGCTACACCTTC CASSRQYGTGGSYGYTF
TRBJ2-7 . TRBD2 TRBV11-2 TGTGCCAGCAGCTTCGGGACTAGCGGGACTTTTAGCGAGCAGTACTTC CASSFGTSGTFSEQYF
TRBJ1-4 . TRBD1 TRBV29-1 TGCAGCGCCAGGACAGGGATGGATGAAAAACTGTTTTTT CSARTGMDEKLFF
TRBJ1-1 . TRBD1 TRBV28 TGTGCCAGCAGGGGCCGGGACAGATTTACAAACACTGAAGCTTTCTTT CASRGRDRFTNTEAFF
TRBJ2-3 . TRBD1 TRBV29-1 TGCAGCGTCGTTGACAGGGCAGATACGCAGTATTTT CSVVDRADTQYF
TRBJ1-1 few . TRBV6-1 TGTGCCAGCAGTGAACAGGGTTCCCTGAACACTGAAGCTTTCTTT CASSEQGSLNTEAFF
TRBJ2-7 . . TRBV5-1 TGCGCCAGCAGCTTGGTGGCAGGGGCTATATACGAGCAGTACTTC CASSLVAGAIYEQYF
TRBJ2-7 . TRBD1 TRBV6-5 TGTGCCAGCAGAGGGACAGGGGTGAACGAGCAGTACTTC CASRGTGVNEQYF
TRBJ1-1 . . TRBV6-1 TGTGCCAGCAGTGAACATGGGCGGGGCCTGAACACTGAAGCTTTCTTT CASSEHGRGLNTEAFF
TRBJ2-1 . TRBD2 TRBV2 TGTGCCAGCAACCGGGACTACCAGTACAATGAGCAGTTCTTC CASNRDYQYNEQFF
TRBJ1-5 once . TRBV19 TGTGCCAGTAGTATGGCCCGGGGTACCAATCAGCCCCAGCATTTT CASSMARGTNQPQHF
TRBJ2-5 . . TRBV9 TGTGCCAGCAGCGTGGGGACTGGTCAAGAGACCCAGTACTTC CASSVGTGQETQYF